One TCR beta chain is described in this entry. Germline values: CDR1 SEHNR, CDR2 FQNEAQ (reference sequence). V shed 1 base and J shed 8 bases, with 6 bases lying between them. The CDR3 is 13 amino acids. These data come from a study of control samples from healthy donors and cancer patients. Clones were read by immunoSEQ multiplex PCR, and TCRdb kept only the in-frame ones, dropping some. The repertoire holds over 90,000 clones, more than 85% seen once, with under 20% in the top ten. This rearrangement joins TRBV7-9 to TRBJ1-6; D not resolved. The sequenced material came from PBMCs. The TCR originated in a man in his fifties or sixties with lung cancer. The CDR3 nucleotides read TGTGCCAGCAGCTTAGGCCCCTATTCACCCCTCCACTTT. It specifies CASSLGPYSPLHF.